This TCR beta chain was sequenced for a study of shared clonotypes between healthy human individuals. CD45RO-negative, CCR7-selected cells formed the naive CD8 fraction, which excluded terminally differentiated effector memory CD45RA+ cells. Each subset's genomic DNA was split evenly across several immunoSEQ plates. Some clones are missing from TCRdb's copy, which holds only in-frame ones; the method was immunoSEQ multiplex PCR. The table shows around 1,900,000 clones, with roughly 93% occurring only once. Germline V gene sequence: CDR1 LNHDA, CDR2 SQIVND (reference sequence). Losses at the gene ends were 1 base for V and 4 bases for J; bases not matched to a gene: 7. The CDR3 contains 16 residues.

The material sequenced was naive CD8+ T cells from PBMCs. This TCR was recovered from a man between 18 and 29 years old in good health. Some clones in this sample may be carry-over from other donors' samples. The rearrangement joins TRBV19 to TRBJ2-1; TRBD1 matches 7 bases. The CDR3 nucleotides are TGTGCCAGTAGTATAGGAACCGGGACAGCATACAATGAGCAGTTCTTC. It encodes CASSIGTGTAYNEQFF.